This entry features one TCR beta chain sequence. Its antigen is undetermined. This sample is part of a study of OX40 agonist ivuxolimab in advanced cancers. General study points: Blood T cells, both CD4+ and CD8+, expanded clonally by week 6 at 0.1 to 3.0 mg/kg. Among patients with partial responses at 0.1-3.0 mg/kg, clonal expansion was among the lowest. Low normalized clonal expansion also occurred in some nonresponding patients.

Sampled blood was obtained at baseline, cycle 4 day 1, and cycle 7 day 1. Assay: immunoSEQ multiplex PCR; the TCRdb copy retains only in-frame clones and omits some. The sample records tens of thousands of clones, 80% to 90% being singletons. Germline V gene lookup returns CDR1 LNHDA and CDR2 SQIVND (reference sequence). V was pared by 3 bases and J by 1 base, with 3 bases between. The CDR3 runs 13 residues. The sequence derives from an adult with an advanced solid tumor such as melanoma, head and neck, liver or kidney cancer. The material sequenced was CD4+ or CD8+ T cells sorted from blood, taken in a trial of the OX40 agonist ivuxolimab. The chain joins TRBV19 to TRBJ1-4; no reliable D call. CDR3: CASSIQTNEKLFF. The CDR3 DNA reads TGTGCCAGTAGTATCCAAACTAATGAAAAACTGTTTTTT. Drawing the rest from reference TRBV19 and TRBJ1-4, the complete variable domain is DGGITQSPKYLFRKEGQNVTLSCEQNLNHDAMYWYRQDPGQGLRLIYYSQIVNDFQKGDIAEGYSVSREKKESFPLTVTSAQKNPTAFYLCASSIQTNEKLFFGSGTQLSVL.